The TCR beta chain described here comes from a study of blood T cell repertoires in COVID-19. Study as a whole: Researchers got acute and convalescent COVID-19 samples from the United States, Italy and Spain.

Profiled with immunoSEQ multiplex PCR; TCRdb holds only in-frame clones, not every one. This sample has around 130,000 clones, with 80% to 85% found just once. The CDR3 loop spans 15 amino acids. V shed 3 bases and J 3 bases; nucleotides not matched to a gene: 4. Germline CDR1 and CDR2: MNHNS and SASEGT. V and J are TRBV6-1 and TRBJ2-3, with 9 bases matching TRBD1. Sequencing was done on a sample of peripheral blood. The TCR was taken from a man in his sixties with acute or convalescent COVID-19. CDR3 coding DNA: TGTGCCAGCAGTGACACAGGGGGCTGGACAGATACGCAGTATTTT. Residues: CASSDTGGWTDTQYF.